Shown below are 21 T cell receptor beta chains from a single sample sequenced in a study of blood T cell repertoires in COVID-19. Clones were sequenced by immunoSEQ multiplex PCR, and TCRdb holds only the in-frame ones, with some missing. The sample shows 200,000 to 250,000 clones, around 90% of them seen only once. Sequenced input: peripheral blood. These receptor sequences come from a man between 60 and 75 years old who had recovered from COVID-19.

The CDR3 sequence: CASSGTGEGYTF. The CDR3 nucleotides read TGTGCCAGCAGTGGGACAGGGGAAGGCTACACCTTC. The chain links TRBV12-3 or TRBV12-4 to TRBJ1-2; 10 nucleotides agree with TRBD1. The CDR3 sequence is 12 residues long. The trim removed 5 bases at V and 8 bases at J, leaving 2 bases unmatched.

This rearrangement joins TRBV28 to TRBJ2-7, with 9 bases matching TRBD1. The CDR3 has 14 amino acids. J gave up 6 bases and V 6 bases, and 9 bases lay outside the gene matches. Germline loops: CDR1 MDHEN, CDR2 SYDVKM. This CDR3 reads CASRSPGQGGEQYF. For the CDR3, the DNA is TGTGCCAGCAGGTCACCGGGACAGGGAGGCGAGCAGTACTTC.

This clone was detected many times. The chain is built from TRBV5-1 and TRBJ1-4; tentatively, D is TRBD1 (6 bases). V was trimmed by 3 bases and J by 5 bases, leaving 14 bases between them. The germline CDR1 and CDR2 sequences are SGHRS and YFSETQ. The CDR3 loop spans 15 amino acids. The CDR3 nucleotides are TGCGCCAGCAGCTCCACACAGGGTTTCAATGAAAAACTGTTTTTT. Its translation: CASSSTQGFNEKLFF.

This clone occurred a few times. V and J are TRBV27 and TRBJ2-6; no clear D. V was trimmed by 2 bases and J by 14 bases, leaving 16 bases between them. The CDR3 length is 14 residues. CDR1 and CDR2 (germline): MNHEY, SMNVEV (reference sequence). CDR3 DNA sequence: TGTGCCAGCAGTTTAAAGTACAGCTCCCTCCTCCTGACTTTC. It translates to CASSLKYSSLLLTF. Drawing the rest from reference TRBV27 and TRBJ2-6, the complete variable domain is EAQVTQNPRYLITVTGKKLTVTCSQNMNHEYMSWYRQDPGLGLRQIYYSMNVEVTDKGDVPEGYKVSRKEKRNFPLILESPSPNQTSLYFCASSLKYSSLLLTFGAGSRLTVL.

The chain uses TRBV10-3 and TRBJ2-1; 11 bases map to TRBD1. Germline lookup yields CDR1 ENHRY and CDR2 SYGVKD. V shed 6 bases, J shed 8 bases, and the junction held 9 bases outside the gene matches. The CDR3 covers 15 residues. The chain's CDR3 is CAIRPGQGAFDEQFF. CDR3 nucleotide sequence: TGTGCCATCAGACCAGGACAGGGGGCGTTTGATGAGCAGTTCTTC.

The rearrangement uses TRBV11-2 and TRBJ2-2, with D possibly being TRBD1 (5 bases). Germline V gene sequence: CDR1 SGHAT, CDR2 FQNNGV. This CDR3 has 15 amino acids. V was cut by 3 bases and J by 3 bases, with 11 bases left in between. The CDR3 DNA sequence: TGTGCCAGCAGCTTTGCAGGGATAGACACCGGGGAGCTGTTTTTT. This gives the protein CASSFAGIDTGELFF.

V and J are TRBV5-6 and TRBJ2-3; 7 positions agree with TRBD2. CDR3 length equals 14 residues. V lost 1 base to trimming and J lost 6 bases; unmatched junction nucleotides: 5. CDR1 and CDR2 from the germline V gene are SGHDT and YYEEEE. CDR3 protein: CASSLWEGGDTQYF. CDR3 DNA sequence: TGTGCCAGCAGCTTGTGGGAGGGAGGGGATACGCAGTATTTT.

The chain is built from TRBV7-2 and TRBJ2-7; 10 bases fit TRBD2. Germline assignment: CDR1 SGHTA and CDR2 FQGNSA. The J segment lost 5 bases and the V segment lost 2 bases, leaving 15 bases of the junction unmatched. This CDR3 has 18 amino acids. As DNA, the CDR3 is TGTGCCAGCAGCTTAATACCAGGGCTAGCGGGAGATAGGAACGAGCAGTACTTC. Its protein product is CASSLIPGLAGDRNEQYF.

The chain recombines TRBV7-3 with TRBJ2-1; 7 nucleotides align to TRBD2. The germline V gene encodes CDR1 SGHTA and CDR2 FQGTGA. The CDR3 length is 15 residues. After removal of 5 bases from V and 8 bases from J, the junction contained 12 bases not matched to a gene. This CDR3 is CASSPSAAGVYEQFF. The CDR3 DNA sequence: TGTGCCAGCAGCCCTTCGGCCGCGGGGGTGTATGAGCAGTTCTTC. The full variable domain, its missing parts supplied by reference TRBV7-3 and TRBJ2-1, is GAGVSQTPSNKVTEKGKYVELRCDPISGHTALYWYRQSLGQGPEFLIYFQGTGAADDSGLPNDRFFAVRPEGSVSTLKIQRTERGDSAVYLCASSPSAAGVYEQFFGPGTRLTVL.

The chain links TRBV30 to TRBJ2-5; TRBD2 might be the D (5 bases). CDR1 is GTSNPN and CDR2 is SVGIG in the germline V gene (reference sequence). The length of the CDR3 is 12 residues. Trimming removed 4 bases from V and 5 bases from J, with 11 bases in between. The CDR3 DNA follows: TGTGCCTGGACGGCAGGCGGGGAGACCCAGTACTTC. The encoded protein is CAWTAGGETQYF.

CDR3 residues: CASSPRGAQETQYF. CDR3 DNA: TGTGCCAGCAGCCCTCGGGGGGCTCAAGAGACCCAGTACTTC. The rearrangement links TRBV5-6 to TRBJ2-5; D is possibly TRBD2 (7 bases). Between the trimmed V and J ends, which lost 4 bases and 2 bases, there was a span of 12 bases. CDR3 size: 14 residues. Germline CDR1 and CDR2: SGHDT and YYEEEE.

The chain links TRBV5-4 to TRBJ1-1; possibly TRBD1 for D (5 bases). CDR3 length: 17 amino acids. Trimming removed 1 base at V and 1 base at J, with 17 bases between. CDR1 SGHNT and CDR2 YYREEE come from the germline V gene (reference sequence). CDR3 coding DNA: TGTGCCAGCAGCTTGAACCCCCCGGGACTAACGAACACTGAAGCTTTCTTT. Encoded protein: CASSLNPPGLTNTEAFF.

The chain joins TRBV7-3 to TRBJ2-5, with 13 bases matching TRBD2. Per germline, CDR1 SGHTA and CDR2 FQGTGA. Germline trimming cut 2 bases from V and 3 bases from J; bases unmatched to any gene: 0. The CDR3 runs 15 residues. CDR3 coding DNA: TGTGCCAGCAGCTTAGGACTAGCGGGGGAAGAGACCCAGTACTTC. Translation gives CASSLGLAGEETQYF.

This clone was seen only a few times. In the same sample, other DNA sequences code for this CDR3. The chain has TRBV7-2 and TRBJ2-7; 7 bases fit TRBD1. In germline, CDR1 is SGHTA, CDR2 FQGNSA. The CDR3 has 15 residues. The junction had 9 bases not matched to a gene; V was cut back by 3 bases and J by 4 bases. CDR3 protein: CASSLGQGVRYEQYF. CDR3 sequence (DNA): TGTGCCAGCAGCTTGGGTCAGGGGGTAAGGTACGAGCAGTACTTC.

The V gene is TRBV27, the J gene TRBJ2-5; D is perhaps TRBD1 (6 bases). The germline V gene encodes CDR1 MNHEY and CDR2 SMNVEV (reference sequence). This CDR3 has 17 residues. V lost 2 bases and J lost 4, with 20 bases in between. The CDR3 DNA sequence: TGTGCCAGCAGTTTACAAGGTCAGGGGATCCGTAGAGAGACCCAGTACTTC. Residues: CASSLQGQGIRRETQYF.

This rearrangement joins TRBV24-1 to TRBJ1-2; D gene uncertain. Germline V gives CDR1 KGHDR, CDR2 SFDVKD. Trimming pared 2 bases from V and 8 bases from J, leaving 11 bases between. The CDR3 length is 13 residues. The CDR3, as DNA: TGTGCCACCAGTGATTGGAAAGGCGGCGGCTACACCTTC. It specifies CATSDWKGGGYTF.

This sequence joins TRBV19 and TRBJ2-2; the D gene is possibly TRBD2 (6 bases). CDR1 and CDR2 from the germline V gene are LNHDA and SQIVND (reference sequence). The CDR3 extends over 16 amino acids. V gave up 0 bases and J gave up 5 bases, with 13 bases separating them. The DNA of the CDR3 is TGTGCCAGTAGTATAGATGGAGGGGCGCTGACCGGGGAGCTGTTTTTT. Protein sequence: CASSIDGGALTGELFF.

For the CDR3, the DNA is TGTGCCAGTAGTTCCTTGACAGGGCACTACGAGCAGTACTTC. Translated, it gives CASSSLTGHYEQYF. The J gene is TRBJ2-7, the V gene TRBV19; 7 bases agree with TRBD1. Per the germline V gene, CDR1 is LNHDA and CDR2 is SQIVND (reference sequence). This CDR3 has 14 residues. The trim removed 5 bases at V and 3 bases at J, leaving 7 bases unmatched.

The chain has TRBV7-9 and TRBJ2-7; 9 nucleotides agree with TRBD1. CDR1 SEHNR and CDR2 FQNEAQ come from the germline V gene (reference sequence). Trimming removed 1 base from V and 6 bases from J; junction bases left unmatched: 4. The CDR3 is 14 amino acids. In DNA form, the CDR3 reads TGTGCCAGCAGCTTAGGGACAGGGGTTCCCGAGCAGTACTTC. It specifies CASSLGTGVPEQYF.

The V and J genes are TRBV5-1 and TRBJ2-2, with 7 bases that match TRBD1. The V gene end was trimmed by 7 bases and the J gene end by 1 base; junction bases not matched to a gene: 4. CDR1 and CDR2 (germline): SGHRS, YFSETQ. The CDR3 length is 14 residues. CDR3 nucleotide sequence: TGCGCCAGCCAGGGGGTCCTGAACACCGGGGAGCTGTTTTTT. Protein product: CASQGVLNTGELFF. Complete variable domain (other parts from reference TRBV5-1 and TRBJ2-2): KAGVTQTPRYLIKTRGQQVTLSCSPISGHRSVSWYQQTPGQGLQFLFEYFSETQRNKGNFPGRFSGRQFSNSRSEMNVSTLELGDSALYLCASQGVLNTGELFFGEGSRLTVL.

This chain joins TRBV7-9 and TRBJ2-3; 9 bases align to TRBD2. Germline V gene sequence: CDR1 SEHNR, CDR2 FQNEAQ (reference sequence). This CDR3 contains 15 residues. V lost 5 bases to trimming and J lost 1 base; unmatched junction nucleotides: 4. The CDR3 sequence: CASSPRLAGTDTQYF. The DNA of the CDR3 is TGTGCCAGCAGCCCAAGACTAGCGGGCACAGATACGCAGTATTTT.